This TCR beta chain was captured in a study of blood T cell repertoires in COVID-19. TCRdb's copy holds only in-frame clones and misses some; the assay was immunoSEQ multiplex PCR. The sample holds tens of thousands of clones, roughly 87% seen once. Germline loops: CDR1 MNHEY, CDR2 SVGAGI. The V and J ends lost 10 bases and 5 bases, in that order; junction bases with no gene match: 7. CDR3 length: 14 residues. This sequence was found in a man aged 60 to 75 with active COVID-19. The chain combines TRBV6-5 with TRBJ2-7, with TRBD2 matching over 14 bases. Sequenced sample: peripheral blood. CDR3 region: CATKPGLAGDEQYF. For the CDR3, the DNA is TGTGCCACAAAGCCGGGACTAGCGGGGGACGAGCAGTACTTC.